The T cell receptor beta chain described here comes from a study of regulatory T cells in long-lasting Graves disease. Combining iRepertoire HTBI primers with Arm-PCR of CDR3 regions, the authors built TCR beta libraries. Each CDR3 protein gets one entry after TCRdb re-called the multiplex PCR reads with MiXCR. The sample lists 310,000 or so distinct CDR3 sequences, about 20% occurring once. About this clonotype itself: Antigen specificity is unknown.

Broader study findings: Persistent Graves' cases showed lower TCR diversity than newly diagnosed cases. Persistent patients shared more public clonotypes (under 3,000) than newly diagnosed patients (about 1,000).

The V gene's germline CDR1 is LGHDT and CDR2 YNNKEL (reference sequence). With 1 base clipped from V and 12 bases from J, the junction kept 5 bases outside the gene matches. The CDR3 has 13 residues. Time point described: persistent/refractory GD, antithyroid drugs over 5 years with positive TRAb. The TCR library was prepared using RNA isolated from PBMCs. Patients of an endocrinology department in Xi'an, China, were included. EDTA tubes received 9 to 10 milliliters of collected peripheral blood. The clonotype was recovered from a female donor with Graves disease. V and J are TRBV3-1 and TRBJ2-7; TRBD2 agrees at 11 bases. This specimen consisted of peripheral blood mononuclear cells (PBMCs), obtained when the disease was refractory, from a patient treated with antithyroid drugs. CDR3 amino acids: CASSQARLAGMYF. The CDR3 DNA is TGTGCCAGCAGCCAAGCCCGACTAGCGGGAATGTACTTC.